This entry lists 24 T cell receptor beta chains sequenced from one sample in a study of T cell repertoires in cytomegalovirus infection. TCRdb called the reads again in MiXCR, with one record for every CDR3 protein. This sample has 300,000 to 400,000 distinct CDR3 sequences; less than 20% occur once, and the top ten carry about 10%. The sequencing input was PBMCs. These receptors were taken from a human donor in good health (CMV status not recorded). Some clones in this sample may be carry-over from other donors' samples.

This clonotype has just a few counts. The chain uses TRBV28 and TRBJ1-2; D gene unclear. Germline lookup yields CDR1 MDHEN and CDR2 SYDVKM. The CDR3 contains 11 residues. Between the trimmed V and J ends, which lost 6 bases and 7 bases, there was a span of 9 bases. The CDR3 region has the DNA TGTGCCAGCAGCCGGCGGTTTGGCTACACCTTC. This codes for CASSRRFGYTF.

This clonotype was seen many times. The V call is TRBV11-2, the J call TRBJ2-5; D not certain. This CDR3 is 14 amino acids long. With 1 base removed from V and 5 bases from J, the gap between germline ends came to 11 bases. The germline gives CDR1 SGHAT, CDR2 FQNNGV. The CDR3 region has the DNA TGTGCCAGCAGCTTAGGACCCGCCAGGGAGACCCAGTACTTC. Translating it yields CASSLGPARETQYF.

The chain joins TRBV20-1 to TRBJ2-3, with 9 bases identical to TRBD2. CDR1 is DFQATT and CDR2 is SNEGSKA in the germline V gene (reference sequence). CDR3 length: 16 amino acids. Trimming at V came to 5 bases and at J to 0 bases, leaving 9 bases not matched to a gene. DNA for the CDR3: TGCAGTGCTCGATCTAGCGGGGCACCTAGCACAGATACGCAGTATTTT. Translating gives CSARSSGAPSTDTQYF.

V is TRBV11-2 and J is TRBJ2-1; 10 bases are a match to TRBD2. The CDR3 contains 15 residues. Germline V gene data show CDR1 as SGHAT and CDR2 as FQNNGV. J lost 4 bases, V lost 7 bases, and 7 bases had no gene match. CDR3 protein: CASTPIAGGYNEQFF. CDR3 nucleotide sequence: TGTGCCAGCACCCCAATAGCGGGAGGATACAATGAGCAGTTCTTC.

The chain recombines TRBV24-1 with TRBJ2-1, with TRBD2 matching 11 bases. Germline CDR1 is KGHDR and CDR2 is SFDVKD. The CDR3 totals 16 residues. V dropped 4 bases and J dropped 8; count of bases not matched to a gene: 9. The CDR3 nucleotides read TGTGCCACCAGTGACCCCACTAGCGGGAGAGGATATGAGCAGTTCTTC. Its protein is CATSDPTSGRGYEQFF.

This clonotype showed up many times. The chain couples TRBV7-2 to TRBJ1-1; D not certain. This CDR3 has 13 amino acids. Per the germline V gene, CDR1 is SGHTA and CDR2 is FQGNSA. Between the trimmed V and J ends, which lost 5 bases and 0 bases, there was a span of 7 bases. As DNA, the CDR3 is TGTGCCAGCAGCACCCAGATGAACACTGAAGCTTTCTTT. Translation: CASSTQMNTEAFF.

This chain connects TRBV10-3 to TRBJ1-5; D gene ambiguous. The CDR3 contains 13 residues. Between the trimmed V and J ends, which lost 10 bases and 6 bases, there was a span of 16 bases. The germline gives CDR1 ENHRY, CDR2 SYGVKD. The DNA of the CDR3 is TGTGCCACCGACGCCGGGGAAGGTCAGCCCCAGCATTTT. Translated: CATDAGEGQPQHF.

The V gene is TRBV20-1, the J gene TRBJ2-1; possibly TRBD2 for D (6 bases). The CDR3 covers 14 residues. V lost 1 base, J lost 0 bases, and 7 bases lay in between. Germline values: CDR1 DFQATT, CDR2 SNEGSKA (reference sequence). The CDR3 sequence: CSARAGVSYNEQFF. The DNA of the CDR3 is TGCAGTGCTAGAGCGGGGGTCTCCTACAATGAGCAGTTCTTC.

This clonotype occurred many times. The V call is TRBV2, the J call TRBJ1-5; D is undetermined. V lost 4 bases and J 9 bases, leaving 13 bases between the germline ends. This CDR3 region has 13 residues. Germline V gene data show CDR1 as SNHLY and CDR2 as FYNNEI. Here the CDR3 reads CASSVEGMGPQHF. The CDR3, as DNA: TGTGCCAGCAGTGTGGAGGGAATGGGGCCCCAGCATTTT.

CDR3 sequence (DNA): TGCAGTGCAAGGTCGGTCTCCTACAATGAGCAGTTCTTC. Translated, it gives CSARSVSYNEQFF. The V and J genes are TRBV20-1 and TRBJ2-1; no reliable D call. Germline assignment: CDR1 DFQATT and CDR2 SNEGSKA (reference sequence). V gave up 6 bases and J gave up 0 bases, with 9 bases separating them. The length of the CDR3 is 13 residues.

This clonotype was seen at least ten times. The chain is built from TRBV7-2 and TRBJ2-7; TRBD2 agrees at 10 bases. V gave up 5 bases and J gave up 4 bases; unmatched junction bases: 5. CDR1 and CDR2 (germline): SGHTA, FQGNSA. The CDR3 loop spans 14 amino acids. CDR3 sequence reads: CASSAAGGPYEQYF. As DNA, the CDR3 is TGTGCCAGCAGCGCAGCGGGAGGGCCTTACGAGCAGTACTTC.

The chain links TRBV3-1 to TRBJ1-3; possibly TRBD1 for D (6 bases). With 3 bases removed from V and 0 bases from J, the gap between germline ends came to 12 bases. Germline lookup yields CDR1 LGHDT and CDR2 YNNKEL (reference sequence). The CDR3 extends over 16 amino acids. The CDR3 spells CASSHLGQYSGNTIYF. The CDR3 coding sequence is TGTGCCAGCAGCCATCTCGGACAGTACTCTGGAAACACCATATATTTT.

This clonotype was seen ten or more times. This sequence joins TRBV7-2 and TRBJ2-3; D uncertain. The germline V gene has CDR1 SGHTA and CDR2 FQGNSA. The V end was cut by 8 bases, the J end by 2 bases, with 11 bases between. This CDR3 has 13 residues. CDR3 coding DNA: TGTGCCAGCGCTACGTGGGTCACAGATACGCAGTATTTT. Translated, it gives CASATWVTDTQYF.

This clonotype was found a few times. The chain combines TRBV20-1 with TRBJ1-1; D uncertain. V gave up 1 base and J gave up 1 base, with 13 bases separating them. The CDR3 loop spans 15 amino acids. Germline V gene sequence: CDR1 DFQATT, CDR2 SNEGSKA (reference sequence). Here the CDR3 reads CSARAPGRTNTEAFF. The CDR3 region has the DNA TGCAGTGCTAGAGCTCCTGGCAGGACGAACACTGAAGCTTTCTTT.

Many counts were recorded for this clonotype. The chain employs TRBV7-2 and TRBJ2-3, with a weak D call TRBD2 (5 bases). V dropped 3 bases and J dropped 1 base, with 14 bases sitting between them. CDR1 SGHTA and CDR2 FQGNSA come from the germline V gene. The CDR3 consists of 16 residues. The CDR3 reads CASSFPTWTGTDTQYF. CDR3 coding DNA: TGTGCCAGCAGCTTCCCGACATGGACTGGCACAGATACGCAGTATTTT.

This clonotype was recorded a few times. The chain joins TRBV5-1 to TRBJ2-1, with D unresolved. Germline CDR1 SGHRS, CDR2 YFSETQ. This CDR3 spans 13 amino acids. With 8 bases removed from V and 6 bases from J, the gap between germline ends came to 15 bases. The CDR3 here is CASSDGYTNEQFF. Here the CDR3 DNA reads TGCGCCAGTAGTGACGGATATACCAATGAGCAGTTCTTC.

This clonotype was seen many times. This chain connects TRBV7-9 to TRBJ1-2; D call uncertain. Germline-derived CDR1 and CDR2 are SEHNR and FQNEAQ (reference sequence). Trimming cost V 2 bases and J 6 bases, with 13 bases left between them. The CDR3 has 14 amino acids. As DNA, the CDR3 is TGTGCCAGCAGCTTACCAGGCTATGGGGATGGCTACACCTTC. It yields the protein CASSLPGYGDGYTF. Full variable domain (rest looked up from reference TRBV7-9 and TRBJ1-2): DTGVSQNPRHKITKRGQNVTFRCDPISEHNRLYWYRQTLGQGPEFLTYFQNEAQLEKSRLLSDRFSAERPKGSFSTLEIQRTEQGDSAMYLCASSLPGYGDGYTFGSGTRLTVV.

This clonotype has more than one count but fewer than ten. The genes are TRBV5-4 and TRBJ1-2; D perhaps matches TRBD1 (6 bases). Between the trimmed V and J ends, which lost 4 bases and 8 bases, there was a span of 15 bases. CDR1 SGHNT and CDR2 YYREEE come from the germline V gene (reference sequence). The CDR3 covers 13 residues. The CDR3 bases are TGTGCCAGCAGCGCAGCAAACAGGGACGGCTACACCTTC. It translates to CASSAANRDGYTF.

The chain uses TRBV12-3 or TRBV12-4 and TRBJ2-1; a possible D gene is TRBD1 (6 bases). The V and J ends lost 1 base and 6 bases respectively, with 10 bases between them. The CDR3 length is 14 residues. CDR3 coding DNA: TGTGCCAGCAGTTTAGGGACAGTTTCCAATGAGCAGTTCTTC. It translates to CASSLGTVSNEQFF.

This clonotype was seen more than once but under ten times. J is TRBJ2-7 and V is TRBV27; TRBD2 aligns across 14 bases. The CDR3 has 15 residues. Trimming removed 5 bases from V and 6 bases from J; junction bases left unmatched: 6. The V gene's germline CDR1 is MNHEY and CDR2 SMNVEV (reference sequence). CDR3 bases: TGTGCCAGCAGTAGGGGACTAGCGGGAGTAAGCGAGCAGTACTTC. Translated: CASSRGLAGVSEQYF.

This clonotype was detected a few times. The chain joins TRBV20-1 to TRBJ2-1, with 8 bases that match TRBD2. Trimming cost V 6 bases and J 2 bases; bases outside gene matches: 6. Germline loops: CDR1 DFQATT, CDR2 SNEGSKA (reference sequence). This CDR3 comprises 14 residues. CDR3 DNA: TGCAGTGCACTTACTAGCGGAACCTACAATGAGCAGTTCTTC. It yields the protein CSALTSGTYNEQFF.

The V and J genes are TRBV6-2 or TRBV6-3 and TRBJ1-1, with no clear D. Trimming stripped 7 bases from V and 3 bases from J, with 15 bases between. Germline CDR1 is MNHEY and CDR2 is SVGEGT. The CDR3 runs 14 residues. The CDR3 reads CASNHLGRDTEAFF. In nucleotides, the CDR3 is TGTGCCAGCAACCATCTTGGGCGGGACACTGAAGCTTTCTTT.

This clonotype was picked up a small number of times. The rearrangement uses TRBV2 and TRBJ2-1; TRBD1 aligns across 9 bases. This CDR3 is built from 14 residues. Trimming took 8 bases from V and 6 from J; bases not matched to a gene: 8. From germline, CDR1 is SNHLY and CDR2 FYNNEI. The CDR3 here is CASWDREGVNEQFF. CDR3 DNA sequence: TGTGCCAGCTGGGACAGGGAAGGTGTCAATGAGCAGTTCTTC. Full variable domain (outside the CDR3, taken from reference TRBV2 and TRBJ2-1): EPEVTQTPSHQVTQMGQEVILRCVPISNHLYFYWYRQILGQKVEFLVSFYNNEISEKSEIFDDQFSVERPDGSNFTLKIRSTKLEDSAMYFCASWDREGVNEQFFGPGTRLTVL.

As for this clonotype: A much larger clone differs by one base, so this may be a read error. The chain recombines TRBV7-2 with TRBJ2-7, with D unclear. The CDR3 extends over 14 amino acids. V was clipped by 1 base and J by 1 base, with 8 bases between them. CDR1 and CDR2 from the germline V gene are SGHTA and FQGNSA. The CDR3 region is CASSLVRRSYEQYF. The CDR3 DNA reads as TGTGCCAGCAGCTTAGTTAGACGGTCCTACGAGCAGTACTTC.